This T cell receptor beta chain is from a study of CD8 T cells in Susac syndrome (dated by TCRdb to about 2019). With respect to the entire study: Repertoire sequencing was used to test whether CD8+ T cell activation and differentiation in Susac syndrome was antigen driven.

Peripheral blood CD8+ and CD4+ T cells from healthy donors, Susac syndrome patients and multiple sclerosis patients were profiled using high-throughput TCR beta sequencing. The multiple sclerosis controls were treatment-naive patients who had stable or active relapsing-remitting disease and met the revised McDonald criteria. Bulk CD8+ and CD4+ T cells were purified magnetically by negative isolation, whereas CD8+ TEMRA cells were enriched by FACS. Blood was drawn into EDTA tubes, processed within 24 hours, and PBMCs were isolated by density gradient centrifugation. PBMCs intended for TCR sequencing were frozen in liquid nitrogen and were later thawed in a 37 degrees C water bath. Purity of sorted or isolated CD4+, CD8+ and CD8+ TEMRA cells was at least 90%. Compared with germline, V lacks 6 bases and J lacks 7 bases; bases without a gene match: 12. CDR1 and CDR2 were assigned from the germline V gene (reference sequence) as SGHAT and FQDESV. Taken from cysteine to phenylalanine, the CDR3 has 16 residues. CDR3 DNA only is kept here, 48 bases in frame from base 1.

Overall results and qualifications from the work: The TCR sequencing and HLA analysis was acknowledged to have included a relatively small number of individuals.

RNA was extracted using the RNeasy kit, and roughly 0.45 to 1 ug of the RNA was reverse transcribed with random hexamers. The immunoSEQ multiplex PCR assay, which covers 54 Vbeta and 13 Jbeta segments, was used to amplify TCR beta CDR3 regions. To correct PCR amplification bias, a synthetic template baseline was used for both primer optimization and computational correction. Processing in the source paper ran as follows. Only productive sequences were kept, with reads annotated to V, D and J genes according to IMGT and analyzed in immunoSEQ Analyzer. To calculate clonality, Shannon entropy was normalized by log2 of the number of productive unique sequences and then subtracted from one. Public and private clones were assessed among the 100 most prevalent clones of each patient and control. Susac-specific clones were defined as absent from healthy and MS cohorts, 850 to 1,300 published viral clones and other ImmuneACCESS disease sequences. TCRdb applied fastp at Q25 and MiXCR to the public reads, then kept only in-frame beta chains. CDR3 protein sequences are deduplicated, and each keeps its most common genes and DNA. These V and J calls originate from TCRdb's pipeline instead of the authors' own analysis. This sample comprises 150,000 to 200,000 distinct CDR3 sequences, about 93% of them detected only once. The top ten clonotypes cover about 0.088% of the sample.

Of note for this clonotype: What this receptor recognizes is not known. Base qualities are not provided; no much larger clone lies one nucleotide away.

The rearranged chain carries TRBV11-1 and TRBJ2-2; 9 middle bases align to TRBD2. The TCR originated in a human donor with multiple sclerosis. Input material: CD4+ T cells from PBMCs. The CDR3 has the sequence CASSLFGLALGGELFF. The DNA sequence follows: TGTGCCAGCAGTTTGTTCGGACTAGCGTTGGGCGGGGAGCTGTTTTTT.